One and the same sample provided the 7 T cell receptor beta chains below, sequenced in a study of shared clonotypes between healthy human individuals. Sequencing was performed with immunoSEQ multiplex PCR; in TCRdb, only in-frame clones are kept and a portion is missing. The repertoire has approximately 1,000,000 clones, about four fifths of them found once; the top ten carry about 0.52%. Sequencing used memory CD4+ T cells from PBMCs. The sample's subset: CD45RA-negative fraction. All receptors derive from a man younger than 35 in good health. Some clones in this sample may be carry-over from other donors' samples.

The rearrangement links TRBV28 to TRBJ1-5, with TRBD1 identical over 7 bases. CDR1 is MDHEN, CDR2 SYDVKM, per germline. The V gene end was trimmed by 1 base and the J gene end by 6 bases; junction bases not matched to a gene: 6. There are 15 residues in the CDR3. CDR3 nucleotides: TGTGCCAGCAGTTTATTAGGGGGCAAGGCTCAGCCCCAGCATTTT. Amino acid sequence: CASSLLGGKAQPQHF. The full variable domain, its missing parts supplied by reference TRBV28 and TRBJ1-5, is DVKVTQSSRYLVKRTGEKVFLECVQDMDHENMFWYRQDPGLGLRLIYFSYDVKMKEKGDIPEGYSVSREKKERFSLILESASTNQTSMYLCASSLLGGKAQPQHFGDGTRLSIL.

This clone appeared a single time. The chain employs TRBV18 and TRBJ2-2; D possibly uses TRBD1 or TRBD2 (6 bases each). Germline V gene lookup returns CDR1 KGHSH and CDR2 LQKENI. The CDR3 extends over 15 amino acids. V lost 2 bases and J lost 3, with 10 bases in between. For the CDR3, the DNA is TGTGCCAGCTCACCAGGGGGGCCTTACACCGGGGAGCTGTTTTTT. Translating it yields CASSPGGPYTGELFF.

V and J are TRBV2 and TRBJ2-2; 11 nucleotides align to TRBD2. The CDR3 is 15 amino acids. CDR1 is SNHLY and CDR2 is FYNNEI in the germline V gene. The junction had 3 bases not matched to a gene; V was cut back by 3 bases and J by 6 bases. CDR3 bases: TGTGCCAGCAGTGATAAACTAGCGGGAGCCGGGGAGCTGTTTTTT. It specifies CASSDKLAGAGELFF.

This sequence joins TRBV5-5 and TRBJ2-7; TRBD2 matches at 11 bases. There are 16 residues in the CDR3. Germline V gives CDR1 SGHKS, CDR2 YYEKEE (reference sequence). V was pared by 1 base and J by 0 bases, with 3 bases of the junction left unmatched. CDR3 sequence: CASSLTGTSGSYEQYF. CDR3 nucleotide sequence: TGTGCCAGCAGCTTGACCGGGACTAGCGGCTCCTACGAGCAGTACTTC.

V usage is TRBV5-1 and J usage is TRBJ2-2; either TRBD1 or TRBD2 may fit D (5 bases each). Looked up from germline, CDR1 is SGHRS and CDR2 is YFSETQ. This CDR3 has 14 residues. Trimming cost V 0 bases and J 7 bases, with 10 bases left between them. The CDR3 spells CASSLAWGIGELFF. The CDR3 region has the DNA TGCGCCAGCAGCTTGGCATGGGGGATCGGGGAGCTGTTTTTT.

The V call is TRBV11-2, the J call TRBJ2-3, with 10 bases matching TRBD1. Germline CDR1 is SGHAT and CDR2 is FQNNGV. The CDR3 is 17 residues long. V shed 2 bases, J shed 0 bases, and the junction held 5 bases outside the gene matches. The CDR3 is CASSLRTGGWSTDTQYF. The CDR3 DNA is TGTGCCAGCAGCTTACGGACAGGGGGATGGAGCACAGATACGCAGTATTTT.

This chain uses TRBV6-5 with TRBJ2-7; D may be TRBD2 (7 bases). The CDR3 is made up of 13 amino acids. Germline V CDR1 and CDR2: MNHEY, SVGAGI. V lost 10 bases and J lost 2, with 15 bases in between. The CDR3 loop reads CATRRGGAYEQYF. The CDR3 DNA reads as TGTGCCACAAGGAGGGGGGGAGCCTACGAGCAGTACTTC.